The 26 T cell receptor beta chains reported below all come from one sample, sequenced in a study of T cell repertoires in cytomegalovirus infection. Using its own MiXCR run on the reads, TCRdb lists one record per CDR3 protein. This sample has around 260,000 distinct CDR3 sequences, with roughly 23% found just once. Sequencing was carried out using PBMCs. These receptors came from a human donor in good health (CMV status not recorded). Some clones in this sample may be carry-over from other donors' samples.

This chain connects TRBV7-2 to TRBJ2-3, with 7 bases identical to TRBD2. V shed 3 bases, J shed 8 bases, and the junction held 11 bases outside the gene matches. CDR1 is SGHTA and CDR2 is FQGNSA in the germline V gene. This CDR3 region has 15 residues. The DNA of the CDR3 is TGTGCCAGCAGCTTGGGTGGGAGGGCCACTAGTACGCAGTATTTT. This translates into CASSLGGRATSTQYF.

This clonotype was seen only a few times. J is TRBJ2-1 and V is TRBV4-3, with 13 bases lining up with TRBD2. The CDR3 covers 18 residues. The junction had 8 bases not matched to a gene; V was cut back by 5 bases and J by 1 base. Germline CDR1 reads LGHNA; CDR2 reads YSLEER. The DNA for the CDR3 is TGCGCCAGCAGCAAAAGGACTAGCGGGAGTTTTTCCTACAATGAGCAGTTCTTC. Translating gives CASSKRTSGSFSYNEQFF.

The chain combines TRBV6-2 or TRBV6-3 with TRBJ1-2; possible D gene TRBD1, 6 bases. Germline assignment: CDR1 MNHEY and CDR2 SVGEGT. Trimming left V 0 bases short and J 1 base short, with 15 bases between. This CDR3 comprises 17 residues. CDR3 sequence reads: CASSYSQGMSRNYGYTF. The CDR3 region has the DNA TGTGCCAGCAGTTACTCGCAGGGGATGAGTCGTAACTATGGCTACACCTTC.

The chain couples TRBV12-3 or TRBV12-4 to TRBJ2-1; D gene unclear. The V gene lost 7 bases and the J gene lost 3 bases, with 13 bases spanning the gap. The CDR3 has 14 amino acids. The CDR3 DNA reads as TGTGCCAGCACTCAACGTGGGGTCTACAATGAGCAGTTCTTC. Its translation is CASTQRGVYNEQFF.

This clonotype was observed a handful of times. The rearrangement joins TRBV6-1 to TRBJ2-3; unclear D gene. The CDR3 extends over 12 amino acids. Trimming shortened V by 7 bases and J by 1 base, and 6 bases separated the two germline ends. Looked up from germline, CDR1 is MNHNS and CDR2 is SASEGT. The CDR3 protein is CASTVGTDTQYF. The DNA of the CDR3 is TGTGCCAGCACAGTTGGCACAGATACGCAGTATTTT.

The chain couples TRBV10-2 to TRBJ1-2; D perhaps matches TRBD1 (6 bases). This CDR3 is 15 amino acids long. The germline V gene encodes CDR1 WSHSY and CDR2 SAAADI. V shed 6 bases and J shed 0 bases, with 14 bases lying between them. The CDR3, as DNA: TGCGCCAGCAGCGAAAGACAGGCAACTAACTATGGCTACACCTTC. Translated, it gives CASSERQATNYGYTF.

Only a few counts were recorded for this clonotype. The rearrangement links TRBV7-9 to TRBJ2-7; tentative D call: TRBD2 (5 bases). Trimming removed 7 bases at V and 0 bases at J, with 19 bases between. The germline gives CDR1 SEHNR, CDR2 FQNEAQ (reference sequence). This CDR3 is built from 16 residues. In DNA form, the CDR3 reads TGTGCCAGCATCCCCCCGGCGGGCGATAGCTCCTACGAGCAGTACTTC. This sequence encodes CASIPPAGDSSYEQYF.

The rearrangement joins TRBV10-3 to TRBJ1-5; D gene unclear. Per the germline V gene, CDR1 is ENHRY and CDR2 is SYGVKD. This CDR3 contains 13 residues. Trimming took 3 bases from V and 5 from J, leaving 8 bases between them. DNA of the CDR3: TGTGCCATCAGTGAACCTGGGGATCAGCCCCAGCATTTT. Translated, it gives CAISEPGDQPQHF.

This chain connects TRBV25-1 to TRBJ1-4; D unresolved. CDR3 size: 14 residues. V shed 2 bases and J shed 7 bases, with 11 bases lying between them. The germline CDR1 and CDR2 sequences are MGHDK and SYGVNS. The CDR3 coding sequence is TGTGCCAGCAGTGAACTGGGAGTCTTTGAAAAACTGTTTTTT. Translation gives CASSELGVFEKLFF.

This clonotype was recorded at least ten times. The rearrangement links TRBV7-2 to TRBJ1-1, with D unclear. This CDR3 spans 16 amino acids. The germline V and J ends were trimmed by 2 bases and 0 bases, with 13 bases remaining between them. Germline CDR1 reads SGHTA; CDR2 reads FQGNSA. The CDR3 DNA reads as TGTGCCAGCAGCTTAAGTGTGGCAGGTTTGAACACTGAAGCTTTCTTT. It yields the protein CASSLSVAGLNTEAFF. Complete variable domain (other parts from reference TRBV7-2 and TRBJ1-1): GAGVSQSPSNKVTEKGKDVELRCDPISGHTALYWYRQSLGQGLEFLIYFQGNSAPDKSGLPSDRFSAERTGGSVSTLTIQRTQQEDSAVYLCASSLSVAGLNTEAFFGQGTRLTVV.

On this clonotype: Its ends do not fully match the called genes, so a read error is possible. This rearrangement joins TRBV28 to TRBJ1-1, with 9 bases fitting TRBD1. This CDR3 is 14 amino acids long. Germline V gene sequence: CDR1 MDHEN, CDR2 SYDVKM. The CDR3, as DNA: TGTGCCAGCAGCACTCCGGGACAGGGCCCAGAAGCTTACTTT. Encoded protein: CASSTPGQGPEAYF.

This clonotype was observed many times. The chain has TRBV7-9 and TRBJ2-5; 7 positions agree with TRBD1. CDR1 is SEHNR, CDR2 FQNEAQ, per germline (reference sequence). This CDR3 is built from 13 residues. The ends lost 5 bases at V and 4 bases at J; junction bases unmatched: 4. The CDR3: CASSRQGRETQYF. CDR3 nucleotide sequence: TGTGCCAGCAGCAGACAGGGACGAGAGACCCAGTACTTC.

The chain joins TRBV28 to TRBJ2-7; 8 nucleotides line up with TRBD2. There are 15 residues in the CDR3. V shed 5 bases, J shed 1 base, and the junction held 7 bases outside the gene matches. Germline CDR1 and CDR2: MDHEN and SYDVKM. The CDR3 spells CASSGRGRISYEQYF. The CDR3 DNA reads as TGTGCCAGCAGTGGGCGCGGGAGGATTTCCTACGAGCAGTACTTC.

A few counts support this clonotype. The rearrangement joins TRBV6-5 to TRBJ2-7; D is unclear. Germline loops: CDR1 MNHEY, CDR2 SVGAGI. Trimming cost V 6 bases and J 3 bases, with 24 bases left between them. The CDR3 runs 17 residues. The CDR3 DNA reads TGTGCCAGCAGACCCGGACCCAAAAAGAAAAATAACTACGAGCAGTACTTC. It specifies CASRPGPKKKNNYEQYF.

CDR3 nucleotide sequence: TGTGCCAGCAGTTTAACCGGGACGTACTATGGCTACACCTTC. Translated, it gives CASSLTGTYYGYTF. The chain employs TRBV28 and TRBJ1-2, with D possibly being TRBD1 (5 bases). The CDR3 loop spans 14 amino acids. Trimming shortened V by 2 bases and J by 3 bases, and 10 bases separated the two germline ends. Germline lookup yields CDR1 MDHEN and CDR2 SYDVKM.

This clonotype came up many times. CDR3 region: CASSYVPGGPYEQYF. DNA of the CDR3: TGTGCCAGCAGTTACGTCCCGGGAGGGCCTTACGAGCAGTACTTC. V and J are TRBV6-5 and TRBJ2-7; 8 bases map to TRBD2. The CDR3 length is 15 residues. In germline, CDR1 is MNHEY, CDR2 SVGAGI. With V trimmed by 2 bases and J by 4 bases, 7 bases remained unmatched.

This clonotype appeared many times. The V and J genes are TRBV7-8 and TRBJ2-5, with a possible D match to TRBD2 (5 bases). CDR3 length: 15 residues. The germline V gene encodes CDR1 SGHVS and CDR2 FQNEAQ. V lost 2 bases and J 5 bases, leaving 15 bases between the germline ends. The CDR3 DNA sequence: TGTGCCAGCAGCTTACTCGGTCTAGCAAGGGAGACCCAGTACTTC. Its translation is CASSLLGLARETQYF.

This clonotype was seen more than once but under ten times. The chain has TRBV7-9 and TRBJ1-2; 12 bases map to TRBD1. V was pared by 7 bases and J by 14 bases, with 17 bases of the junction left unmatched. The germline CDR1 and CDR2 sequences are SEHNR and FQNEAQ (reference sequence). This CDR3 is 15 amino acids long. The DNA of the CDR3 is TGTGCCAGCACTCTCTCACCCGGGACAGGGGGCCTTTGGACCTTC. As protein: CASTLSPGTGGLWTF. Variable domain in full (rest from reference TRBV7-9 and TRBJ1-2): DTGVSQNPRHKITKRGQNVTFRCDPISEHNRLYWYRQTLGQGPEFLTYFQNEAQLEKSRLLSDRFSAERPKGSFSTLEIQRTEQGDSAMYLCASTLSPGTGGLWTFGSGTRLTVV.

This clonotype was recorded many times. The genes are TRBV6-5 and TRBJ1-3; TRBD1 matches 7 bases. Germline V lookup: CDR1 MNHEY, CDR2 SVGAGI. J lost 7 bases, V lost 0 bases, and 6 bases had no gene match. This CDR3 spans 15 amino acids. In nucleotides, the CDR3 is TGTGCCAGCAGTTACTCCAGACAGGGTATCAACACCATATATTTT. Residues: CASSYSRQGINTIYF.

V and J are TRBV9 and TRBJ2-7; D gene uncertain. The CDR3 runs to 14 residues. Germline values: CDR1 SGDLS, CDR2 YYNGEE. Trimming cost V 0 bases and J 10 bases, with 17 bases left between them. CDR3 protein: CASSVAGDLTEQYF. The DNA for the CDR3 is TGTGCCAGCAGCGTAGCAGGTGACCTTACGGAACAGTACTTC.

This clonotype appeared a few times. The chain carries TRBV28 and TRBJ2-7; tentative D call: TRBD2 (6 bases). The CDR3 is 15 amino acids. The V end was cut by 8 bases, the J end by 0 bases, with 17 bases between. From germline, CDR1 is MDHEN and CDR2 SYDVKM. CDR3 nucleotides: TGTGCCAGCGGGGACGGGACTCCGACCTCCTACGAGCAGTACTTC. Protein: CASGDGTPTSYEQYF.

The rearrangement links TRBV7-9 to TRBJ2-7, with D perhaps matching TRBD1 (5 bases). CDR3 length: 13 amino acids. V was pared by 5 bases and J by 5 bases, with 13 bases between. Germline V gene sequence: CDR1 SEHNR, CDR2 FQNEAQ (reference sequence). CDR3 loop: CASSHDQGHEQYF. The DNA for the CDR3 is TGTGCCAGCAGCCACGACCAGGGCCACGAGCAGTACTTC.

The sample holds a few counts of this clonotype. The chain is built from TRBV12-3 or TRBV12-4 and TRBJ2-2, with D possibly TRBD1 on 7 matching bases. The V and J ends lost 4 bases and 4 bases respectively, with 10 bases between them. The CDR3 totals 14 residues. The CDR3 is CASSSGGTTGELFF. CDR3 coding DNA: TGTGCCAGCAGTTCAGGGGGGACCACCGGGGAGCTGTTTTTT.

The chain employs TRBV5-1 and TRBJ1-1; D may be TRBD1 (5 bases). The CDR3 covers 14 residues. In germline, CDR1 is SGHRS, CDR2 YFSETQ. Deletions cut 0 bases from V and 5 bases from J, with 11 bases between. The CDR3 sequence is CASSLGGAETEAFF. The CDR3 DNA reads TGCGCCAGCAGCTTGGGGGGCGCTGAGACTGAAGCTTTCTTT.

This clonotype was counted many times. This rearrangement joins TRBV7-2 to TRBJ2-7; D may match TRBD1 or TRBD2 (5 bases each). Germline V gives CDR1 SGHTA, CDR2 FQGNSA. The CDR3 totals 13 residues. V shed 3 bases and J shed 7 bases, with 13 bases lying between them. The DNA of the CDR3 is TGTGCCAGCAGCTTGGCCAGGGACCGGGAGCAGTACTTC. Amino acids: CASSLARDREQYF.

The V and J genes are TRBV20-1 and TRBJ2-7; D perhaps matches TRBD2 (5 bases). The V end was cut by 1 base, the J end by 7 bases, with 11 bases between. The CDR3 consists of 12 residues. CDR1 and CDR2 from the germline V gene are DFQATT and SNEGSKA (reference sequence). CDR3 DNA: TGCAGTGCTAGAGGGCGGGTGGAGGAGCAGTACTTC. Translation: CSARGRVEEQYF.